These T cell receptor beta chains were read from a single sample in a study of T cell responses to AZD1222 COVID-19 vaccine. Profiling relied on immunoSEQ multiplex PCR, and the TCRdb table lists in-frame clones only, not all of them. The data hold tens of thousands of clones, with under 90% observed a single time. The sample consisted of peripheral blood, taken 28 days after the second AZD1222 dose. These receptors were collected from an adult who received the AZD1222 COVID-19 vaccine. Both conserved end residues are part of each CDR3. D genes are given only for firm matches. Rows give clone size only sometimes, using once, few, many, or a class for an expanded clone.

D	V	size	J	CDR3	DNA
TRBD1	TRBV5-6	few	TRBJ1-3	CASSRDSRSGNTIYF	TGTGCCAGCAGCCGGGACAGCCGCTCTGGAAACACCATATATTTT
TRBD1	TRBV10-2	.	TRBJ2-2	CATNAGTANTGELFF	TGCGCCACCAATGCCGGGACAGCGAACACCGGGGAGCTGTTTTTT
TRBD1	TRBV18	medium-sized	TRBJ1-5	CASSLGQGNGQPQHF	TGTGCCAGCTCACTCGGACAGGGGAACGGTCAGCCCCAGCATTTT
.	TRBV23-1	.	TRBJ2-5	CASSQCGQETQYF	TGCGCCAGCAGTCAATGCGGACAAGAGACCCAGTACTTC
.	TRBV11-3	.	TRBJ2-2	CASSLGTVKSKVSGELFF	TGTGCCAGCAGCTTAGGGACAGTCAAGTCCAAGGTTTCCGGGGAGCTGTTTTTT
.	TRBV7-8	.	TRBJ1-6	CASSPEHARVGSPLHF	TGTGCCAGCAGCCCGGAACATGCCCGAGTCGGTTCACCCCTCCACTTT
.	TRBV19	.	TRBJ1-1	CASSISDPNTEAFF	TGTGCCAGTAGTATTTCAGACCCCAACACTGAAGCTTTCTTT
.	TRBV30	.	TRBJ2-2	CAWSLITGISGELFF	TGTGCCTGGAGCTTAATAACAGGGATCTCCGGGGAGCTGTTTTTT
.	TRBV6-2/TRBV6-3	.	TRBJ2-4	CASSYSSGRLAKNIQYF	TGTGCCAGCAGTTACTCGAGCGGAAGACTAGCCAAAAACATTCAGTACTTC
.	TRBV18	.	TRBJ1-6	CASSQQEYNSPLHF	TGTGCCAGCTCGCAACAGGAGTATAATTCACCCCTCCACTTT
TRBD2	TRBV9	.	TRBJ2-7	CASSDSGAPYEQYF	TGTGCCAGCAGCGATAGCGGGGCGCCCTACGAGCAGTACTTC
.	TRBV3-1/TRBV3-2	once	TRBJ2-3	CASSQGQSTDTQYF	TGTGCCAGCAGCCAAGGACAAAGCACAGATACGCAGTATTTT
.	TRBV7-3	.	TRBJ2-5	CASSLTSATYQETQYF	TGTGCCAGCAGCTTAACTTCGGCGACGTACCAAGAGACCCAGTACTTC
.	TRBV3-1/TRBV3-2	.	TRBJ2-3	CASSQFSRVQYF	TGTGCCAGCAGCCAGTTCTCGCGTGTGCAGTATTTT
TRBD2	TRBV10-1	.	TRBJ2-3	CASTSGGTSAQYF	TGCGCCAGCACGTCCGGGGGGACCTCAGCGCAGTATTTT
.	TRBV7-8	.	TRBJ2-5	CASSFRDGGPETQYF	TGTGCCAGCAGCTTCCGGGACGGAGGGCCGGAGACCCAGTACTTC
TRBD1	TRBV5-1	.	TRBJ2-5	CASSPGQEYQETQYF	TGCGCCAGCAGCCCGGGACAGGAGTACCAAGAGACCCAGTACTTC
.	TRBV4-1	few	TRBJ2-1	CASSQGYVGGRLILNEQFF	TGCGCCAGCAGCCAAGGTTATGTCGGGGGCAGGTTGATTTTAAATGAGCAGTTCTTC
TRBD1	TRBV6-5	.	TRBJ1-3	CASSQTQGKGNTIYF	TGTGCCAGCAGTCAAACACAGGGGAAGGGAAACACCATATATTTT
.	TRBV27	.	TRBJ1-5	CASSSGFANQPQHF	TGTGCCAGCAGTTCAGGGTTTGCCAATCAGCCCCAGCATTTT
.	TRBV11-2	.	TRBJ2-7	CASSLQTSYEQYF	TGTGCCAGCAGCTTACAGACCTCCTACGAGCAGTACTTC
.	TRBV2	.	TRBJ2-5	CASSGYETQYF	TGTGCCAGCAGTGGGTACGAGACCCAGTACTTC
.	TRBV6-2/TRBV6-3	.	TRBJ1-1	CASSYGGTEAFF	TGTGCCAGCAGTTACGGGGGCACTGAAGCTTTCTTT
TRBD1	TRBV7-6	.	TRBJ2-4	CASSLDRGLAKNIQYF	TGTGCCAGCAGCCTAGACAGGGGATTAGCCAAAAACATTCAGTACTTC
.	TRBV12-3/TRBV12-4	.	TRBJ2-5	CASTPGPSETQYF	TGTGCCAGCACACCCGGGCCTTCGGAGACCCAGTACTTC
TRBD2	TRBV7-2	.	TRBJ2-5	CASSLGVASGGALETQYF	TGTGCCAGCAGCTTAGGAGTTGCTAGCGGGGGGGCCTTGGAGACCCAGTACTTC
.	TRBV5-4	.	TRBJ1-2	CASSLGTGRNYGYTF	TGTGCCAGCAGCTTGGGAACAGGGAGGAACTATGGCTACACCTTC
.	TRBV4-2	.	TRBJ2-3	CASSQDSASHADTQYF	TGTGCCAGCAGCCAAGATTCGGCTAGCCATGCAGATACGCAGTATTTT
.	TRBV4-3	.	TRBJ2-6	CASSQDSGGTGANVLTF	TGCGCCAGCAGCCAAGATAGTGGGGGAACTGGGGCCAACGTCCTGACTTTC
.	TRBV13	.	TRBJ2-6	CASSLDAERRGRLRGANVLTF	TGTGCCAGCAGCTTAGACGCGGAGCGGCGGGGGCGGCTTAGGGGGGCCAACGTCCTGACTTTC
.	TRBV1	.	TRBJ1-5	CTSSQAWYSNQPQHF	TGCACCAGCAGCCAAGCCTGGTATAGCAATCAGCCCCAGCATTTT
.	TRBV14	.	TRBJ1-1	CASSQESPGEEAFF	TGTGCCAGCAGCCAAGAATCCCCGGGCGAGGAAGCTTTCTTT
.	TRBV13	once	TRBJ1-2	CASSLTGRLSNYGYTF	TGTGCCAGCAGCTTGACTGGACGGCTGTCTAACTATGGCTACACCTTC
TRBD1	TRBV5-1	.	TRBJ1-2	CASSLPRDRGPVAPMGSNYGYTF	TGCGCCAGCAGCTTGCCCCGAGACAGGGGGCCCGTTGCTCCTATGGGATCTAACTATGGCTACACCTTC
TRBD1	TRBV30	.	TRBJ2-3	CAWSTLTGTGYTDTQYF	TGTGCCTGGAGTACTTTGACCGGGACAGGGTACACAGATACGCAGTATTTT
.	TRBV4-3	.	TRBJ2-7	CASSQTQHSSYEQYF	TGCGCCAGCAGCCAAACCCAGCACTCCTCCTACGAGCAGTACTTC
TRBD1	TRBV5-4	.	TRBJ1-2	CASSPGTGNGYTF	TGTGCCAGCAGCCCCGGGACAGGGAATGGCTACACCTTC
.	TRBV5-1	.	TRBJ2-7	CASSDHYEQYF	TGCGCCAGCAGCGATCACTACGAGCAGTACTTC
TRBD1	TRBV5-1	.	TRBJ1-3	CASSPTGGSSGNTIYF	TGCGCCAGCAGCCCGACAGGGGGCTCCTCTGGAAACACCATATATTTT
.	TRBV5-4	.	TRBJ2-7	CASSLTATYEQYF	TGTGCCAGCAGCCTAACAGCCACCTACGAGCAGTACTTC
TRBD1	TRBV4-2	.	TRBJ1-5	CASSQPTGKTPQPQHF	TGTGCCAGCAGCCAACCGACAGGGAAAACCCCTCAGCCCCAGCATTTT
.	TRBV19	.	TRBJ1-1	CASSIGSVYTEAFF	TGTGCCAGTAGTATTGGTTCGGTCTACACTGAAGCTTTCTTT